The 21 T cell receptor beta chains below were found in one sample sequenced in a study of blood T cells in healthy people across ages. A sample-barcoded 5' primer and a J-beta primer mix were used in a second PCR of roughly 6 to 11 cycles. MiXCR, run by TCRdb on the 5' RACE reads, gives a single entry per CDR3 protein. The table has fewer than 650,000 distinct CDR3 sequences, around 27% seen once. These same records also appear under a second study, on T cells of mothers and their children.

The source material was blood. Every receptor here comes from a boy aged 2-15 years in good health.

The gene calls are TRBV20-1 and TRBJ2-7; D is ambiguous. Germline values: CDR1 DFQATT, CDR2 SNEGSKA (reference sequence). The CDR3 sequence is 11 residues long. The V and J ends lost 1 base and 1 base respectively, with 2 bases between them. The CDR3 protein is CSARVSYEQYF. The CDR3 DNA is TGCAGTGCTAGAGTGTCCTACGAGCAGTACTTC.

The rearrangement joins TRBV7-9 to TRBJ2-5; D gene unclear. CDR1 SEHNR and CDR2 FQNEAQ come from the germline V gene (reference sequence). This CDR3 is built from 15 residues. V was cut by 2 bases and J by 4 bases, with 14 bases left in between. CDR3 bases: TGTGCCAGCAGCTTATTGGCGGACCTCGGAGAGACCCAGTACTTC. Its translation: CASSLLADLGETQYF. Variable domain in full (rest from reference TRBV7-9 and TRBJ2-5): DTGVSQNPRHKITKRGQNVTFRCDPISEHNRLYWYRQTLGQGPEFLTYFQNEAQLEKSRLLSDRFSAERPKGSFSTLEIQRTEQGDSAMYLCASSLLADLGETQYFGPGTRLLVL.

The chain has TRBV5-1 and TRBJ2-6; D unresolved. The germline V gene has CDR1 SGHRS and CDR2 YFSETQ. Trimming cost V 0 bases and J 0 bases, with 13 bases left between them. The length of the CDR3 is 18 residues. As DNA, the CDR3 is TGCGCCAGCAGCTTGGAGGGTAGGGCCAGCTCTGGGGCCAACGTCCTGACTTTC. Protein sequence: CASSLEGRASSGANVLTF. The variable domain in full, completed from reference TRBV5-1 and TRBJ2-6, reads KAGVTQTPRYLIKTRGQQVTLSCSPISGHRSVSWYQQTPGQGLQFLFEYFSETQRNKGNFPGRFSGRQFSNSRSEMNVSTLELGDSALYLCASSLEGRASSGANVLTFGAGSRLTVL.

This chain links TRBV14 with TRBJ2-5, with D maybe TRBD2 (5 bases). The DNA end favors TRBJ2-1, so the J call may be wrong. CDR1 is SGHDN and CDR2 is FVKESK in the germline V gene. The CDR3 is 13 residues long. In DNA form, the CDR3 reads TGTGCCAGCAGCCAGGCGGACTGGGGTGAGCAGTTCTTC. It encodes CASSQADWGEQFF.

This clonotype was detected a few times. This sequence joins TRBV30 and TRBJ2-5; D possibly matches TRBD1 or TRBD2 (5 bases each). CDR3 length equals 15 residues. Germline V gene sequence: CDR1 GTSNPN, CDR2 SVGIG (reference sequence). V was shortened by 2 bases and J by 1 base, with 14 bases between the two germline ends. CDR3 DNA: TGTGCCTGGAGTAGAGGGACCGGCCCCCAAGAGACCCAGTACTTC. Encoded protein: CAWSRGTGPQETQYF.

This sequence joins TRBV27 and TRBJ1-2, with D unclear. Germline CDR1 and CDR2: MNHEY and SMNVEV (reference sequence). The CDR3 runs 12 residues. V was trimmed by 5 bases and J by 2 bases, leaving 6 bases between them. CDR3 region: CASSAKNYGYTF. The CDR3, as DNA: TGTGCCAGCAGTGCTAAAAACTATGGCTACACCTTC.

This clonotype was detected only a few times. The chain is built from TRBV7-2 and TRBJ2-7; the match to TRBD2 covers 10 bases. Unmatched junction bases numbered 6, after V lost 2 bases and J lost 2 bases. Germline CDR1 SGHTA, CDR2 FQGNSA. This CDR3 has 16 residues. The CDR3 sequence: CASSLPRTSGAYEQYF. The CDR3, as DNA: TGTGCCAGCAGCTTACCCCGGACTAGCGGCGCCTACGAGCAGTACTTC.

This clonotype was seen a few times. The junction shows a germline mismatch at one end, possibly a read error. The chain joins TRBV23-1 to TRBJ2-3, with TRBD1 matching 10 bases. TRBV23-1 is assigned to the ORF class and has an uncertain function. The CDR3 is 19 amino acids. The DNA for the CDR3 is TGCGCCAGCAGCCAATTACGCCGACCGGAGACAGGGGGCGTAGATACGCAGTATTTT. It translates to CASSQLRRPETGGVDTQYF.

The chain combines TRBV20-1 with TRBJ2-1, with TRBD2 matching 7 bases. J lost 7 bases, V lost 3 bases, and 6 bases had no gene match. Germline V gene sequence: CDR1 DFQATT, CDR2 SNEGSKA (reference sequence). The CDR3 runs to 13 residues. The chain's CDR3 is CSARILARNEQFF. CDR3 in DNA: TGCAGTGCTAGGATACTAGCGAGGAATGAGCAGTTCTTC.

The rearrangement joins TRBV3-1 to TRBJ1-1; 7 nucleotides line up with TRBD1. Germline assignment: CDR1 LGHDT and CDR2 YNNKEL (reference sequence). Trimming cost V 4 bases and J 0 bases; bases outside gene matches: 2. The CDR3 length is 14 residues. The chain's CDR3 is CASSRGQMNTEAFF. The CDR3 DNA sequence: TGTGCCAGCAGCCGGGGACAGATGAACACTGAAGCTTTCTTT.

This clonotype was seen more than once but under ten times. This rearrangement joins TRBV29-1 to TRBJ2-7, with 7 bases identical to TRBD1. The V segment lost 4 bases and the J segment 4 bases; nucleotides outside the gene matches: 4. The CDR3 runs to 12 residues. Germline V gene sequence: CDR1 SQVTM, CDR2 ANQGSEA. The CDR3 region has the DNA TGCAGCGTTGCCGGGACAGAGTACGAGCAGTACTTC. Its translation is CSVAGTEYEQYF.

This chain uses TRBV9 with TRBJ2-1; TRBD2 agrees at 12 bases. The CDR3 is made up of 16 amino acids. J gave up 2 bases and V 3 bases, and 3 bases lay outside the gene matches. CDR1 SGDLS and CDR2 YYNGEE come from the germline V gene. The CDR3 loop is CASSASGGAPYNEQFF. The CDR3 DNA is TGTGCCAGCAGCGCTAGCGGGGGGGCGCCCTACAATGAGCAGTTCTTC.

This clonotype came up a few times. Germline is not matched at one junction end, which may reflect a read error. The gene calls are TRBV7-6 and TRBJ2-5; unclear D gene. The tail of the sequence fits TRBJ2-1 better, so the J call may be wrong. Germline lookup yields CDR1 SGHVS and CDR2 FNYEAQ. The CDR3 consists of 13 residues. CDR3 amino acids: CASGLEGYNEQFF. The CDR3 region has the DNA TGTGCCAGCGGCTTAGAAGGTTACAATGAGCAGTTCTTC.

This CDR3 is CASSPDWSQETQYF. The CDR3 DNA reads TGTGCCAGCAGCCCTGACTGGAGCCAAGAGACCCAGTACTTC. The V call is TRBV6-5, the J call TRBJ2-5; no firm D call. CDR3 length equals 14 residues. The germline V gene has CDR1 MNHEY and CDR2 SVGAGI. Trimming shortened V by 6 bases and J by 1 base, and 12 bases separated the two germline ends.

This clonotype was found many times. V is TRBV6-5 and J is TRBJ2-1; the D is unclear. The CDR3 loop spans 13 amino acids. Germline V gene lookup returns CDR1 MNHEY and CDR2 SVGAGI. V was cut by 0 bases and J by 7 bases, with 7 bases left in between. The CDR3 coding sequence is TGTGCCAGCAGTTACTCGAACCAAAATGAGCAGTTCTTC. This translates into CASSYSNQNEQFF.

The sample holds a few counts of this clonotype. V usage is TRBV15 and J usage is TRBJ2-1; the match to TRBD2 covers 8 bases. The V gene end was trimmed by 2 bases and the J gene end by 0 bases; junction bases not matched to a gene: 3. CDR3 size: 16 residues. The germline V gene has CDR1 LNHNV and CDR2 YYDKDF (reference sequence). In DNA, the CDR3 is TGTGCCACCAGCAGATTAAGCGGGGGCTCCTACAATGAGCAGTTCTTC. This gives the protein CATSRLSGGSYNEQFF.

This clonotype occurred many times. The chain carries TRBV19 and TRBJ1-2; D is unclear. Per the germline V gene, CDR1 is LNHDA and CDR2 is SQIVND (reference sequence). The ends were cut back, 0 bases at V and 0 bases at J, with 5 bases in the middle. The CDR3 runs to 14 residues. The CDR3, as DNA: TGTGCCAGTAGTATAGAGAGAGCTAACTATGGCTACACCTTC. Its translation is CASSIERANYGYTF.

This chain connects TRBV24-1 to TRBJ2-1; the match to TRBD2 covers 10 bases. V trimming: 3 bases; J trimming: 7 bases; junction bases outside the gene matches: 5. This CDR3 has 15 amino acids. Germline-derived CDR1 and CDR2 are KGHDR and SFDVKD. The CDR3 loop reads CATSDVLAGKNEQFF. The CDR3 DNA reads as TGTGCCACCAGTGATGTACTAGCGGGGAAAAATGAGCAGTTCTTC.

This chain uses TRBV30 with TRBJ1-6; the match to TRBD1 covers 11 bases. The CDR3 totals 14 residues. Germline V CDR1 and CDR2: GTSNPN, SVGIG (reference sequence). V lost 5 bases to trimming and J lost 9 bases; unmatched junction nucleotides: 6. The DNA of the CDR3 is TGTGCCTGGGAGAGGACAGGGGGCTTTTCACCCCTCCACTTT. As protein: CAWERTGGFSPLHF.

This clonotype was counted at least ten times. This chain uses TRBV6-5 with TRBJ2-5; D gene uncertain. Trimming cost V 10 bases and J 3 bases, with 15 bases left between them. Germline V gene sequence: CDR1 MNHEY, CDR2 SVGAGI. This CDR3 is 13 amino acids long. The CDR3 region has the DNA TGTGCCACAACACCCCCGGCGAAAGAGACCCAGTACTTC. Its protein is CATTPPAKETQYF.

The chain recombines TRBV7-9 with TRBJ1-2; D possibly corresponds to TRBD1 (6 bases). Trimming shortened V by 5 bases and J by 0 bases, and 10 bases separated the two germline ends. Germline CDR1 reads SEHNR; CDR2 reads FQNEAQ (reference sequence). The CDR3 spans 14 residues. The CDR3: CASSVRTANYGYTF. The CDR3, as DNA: TGTGCCAGCAGCGTGAGGACAGCTAACTATGGCTACACCTTC.